This TCR beta chain was observed in a study of blood T cell repertoires in COVID-19. Study-level background: Sites in the United States, Italy and Spain provided acute and convalescent COVID-19 samples. PBMCs, B-cell-depleted T cells, or T cells were the source of the cDNA or gDNA that made up the material.

Only in-frame clones appear in the TCRdb table, and some are missing; sequencing was by immunoSEQ multiplex PCR. The sample lists just under 350,000 clones, about 93% occurring once. The V gene end was trimmed by 6 bases and the J gene end by 1 base; junction bases not matched to a gene: 2. The germline CDR1 and CDR2 sequences are KGHSY and FQNENV. CDR3 length: 14 amino acids. The genes are TRBV16 and TRBJ2-3; 9 nucleotides match TRBD2. Input material: peripheral blood. The receptor comes from a young woman who had recovered from COVID-19. As DNA, the CDR3 is TGTGCCAGCAGTCGGACTAGCGGCACAGATACGCAGTATTTT. Amino acid sequence: CASSRTSGTDTQYF.